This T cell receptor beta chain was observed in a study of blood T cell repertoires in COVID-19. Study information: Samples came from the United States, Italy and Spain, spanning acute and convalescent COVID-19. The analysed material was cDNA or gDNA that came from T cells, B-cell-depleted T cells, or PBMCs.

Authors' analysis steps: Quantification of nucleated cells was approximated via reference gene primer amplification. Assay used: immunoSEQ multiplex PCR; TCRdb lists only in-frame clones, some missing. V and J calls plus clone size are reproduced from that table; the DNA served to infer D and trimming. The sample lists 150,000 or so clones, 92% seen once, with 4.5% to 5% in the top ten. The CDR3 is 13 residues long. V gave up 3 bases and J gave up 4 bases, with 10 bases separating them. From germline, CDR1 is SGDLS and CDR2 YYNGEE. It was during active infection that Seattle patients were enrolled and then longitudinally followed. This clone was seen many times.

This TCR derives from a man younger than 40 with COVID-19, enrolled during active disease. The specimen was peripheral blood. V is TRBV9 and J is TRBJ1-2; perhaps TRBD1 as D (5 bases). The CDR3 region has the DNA TGTGCCAGCAGCGCGGGGACTAGCTATGGCTACACCTTC. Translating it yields CASSAGTSYGYTF.